This TCR beta chain came from a study of T cell responses to AZD1222 COVID-19 vaccine. Study-wide context: Samples with a second dose at about 4 or about 12 weeks were pooled together.

Profiled with immunoSEQ multiplex PCR; TCRdb holds only in-frame clones, not every one. The sample yields around 67,000 clones, about 83% seen once. General study results and limits: Regions 160-218 and 743-854 dominated among vaccine-associated CD4 TCRs spanning spike. Of spike-specific TCRs, nearly half reportedly target regions left unmutated in variants. Samples come after the peak T cell response, not at day 14.

CDR1 ENHRY and CDR2 SYGVKD come from the germline V gene. V was clipped by 9 bases and J by 1 base; unmatched bases: 5. The length of the CDR3 is 13 residues. Turning to this clone: As yet, its antigen is unknown.

Here the sequenced sample was peripheral blood, taken on day 0 of AZD1222 vaccination. The TCR sequence derives from an adult in good health. This chain joins TRBV10-3 and TRBJ1-1, with 7 bases lining up with TRBD1. CDR3 sequence: CAIADRPNTEAFF. CDR3 nucleotide sequence: TGTGCCATAGCGGACAGGCCGAACACTGAAGCTTTCTTT.